This TCR beta chain was documented in a study of blood T cell repertoires in COVID-19 (dated by TCRdb to about 2020). In terms of the full investigation: The collaborator samples originated in the United States, Italy and Spain and spanned the acute and convalescent phases of COVID-19. The prospective study material was composed of cDNA or gDNA derived from T cells, B-cell-depleted T cells, or PBMCs. Deeply sampled blood TCRbeta repertoires from subjects exposed to, actively infected with, or recovered from COVID-19 were included in the dataset. The repertoires were released in a freely available public database meant as a resource for research on the immune response to SARS-CoV-2. Samples came from the ongoing ImmuneRACE study (first 160 participants) plus 1,254 subjects from 6 global collaborators. The sample metadata nearly always contained a de-identified subject ID, COVID-19 status, age in years and sex. Where available, HLA class I and class II types were taken from metadata supplied by the sample provider and were not determined by assay-based typing. Broad study findings and their caveats: The amount of clinical and demographic metadata varied by source and participant and was provided uncurated.

As for this clone: Its antigen remains unidentified. No clone much larger than this one lies a single base away; base qualities are absent.

The collaborating institutions used their own protocols to collect whole blood in K2EDTA tubes. For TCRbeta analysis, collaborator samples were shipped as frozen whole blood, as isolated PBMCs, or as DNA extracted from either sample type. The immunoSEQ Assay, a bias-controlled multiplex PCR, was used to amplify TCRbeta CDR3 regions from genomic DNA. The authors' analysis ran thus. Within the assay, amplification of reference gene primers was used to estimate how many nucleated cells each sample contained. To quantify the absolute abundance of each unique TCRbeta CDR3 rearrangement, sequence reads were collapsed and filtered. For each sample, productive Simpson clonality was calculated by taking the square root of Simpson's diversity index across productive rearrangements. TCRdb stores this immuneACCESS table with in-frame sequences only. Part of the clones is absent; in the studies checked, under half of the shortfall reflects unresolved V genes, and no reason is known for the rest. D and trimming were read from the DNA, whereas the V and J calls and clone size are those reported in that table. The sample table shows approximately 110,000 clones, and 70% to 80% are seen once. In total, the top ten clones hold roughly 19% of the sample.

The CDR3 numbers 15 residues from cysteine through phenylalanine. Here the CDR3 DNA is all that survives: 45 bases in frame from base 1. For CDR1 and CDR2, the germline V gene lists MDHEN and SYDVKM. Deletion took 4 bases off V and 3 bases off J, with a span of 15 bases between the germline ends. Rearrangement joined TRBV28 to TRBJ1-2, and possibly TRBD1, on 6 matching bases. Source material: peripheral blood. This clonotype was sampled from a man in his 70s with active or convalescent COVID-19. The CDR3 corresponds to CASSSPGGAYYGYTF. The nucleotide sequence reads TGTGCCAGCAGTTCCCCGGGGGGCGCTTACTATGGCTACACCTTC.